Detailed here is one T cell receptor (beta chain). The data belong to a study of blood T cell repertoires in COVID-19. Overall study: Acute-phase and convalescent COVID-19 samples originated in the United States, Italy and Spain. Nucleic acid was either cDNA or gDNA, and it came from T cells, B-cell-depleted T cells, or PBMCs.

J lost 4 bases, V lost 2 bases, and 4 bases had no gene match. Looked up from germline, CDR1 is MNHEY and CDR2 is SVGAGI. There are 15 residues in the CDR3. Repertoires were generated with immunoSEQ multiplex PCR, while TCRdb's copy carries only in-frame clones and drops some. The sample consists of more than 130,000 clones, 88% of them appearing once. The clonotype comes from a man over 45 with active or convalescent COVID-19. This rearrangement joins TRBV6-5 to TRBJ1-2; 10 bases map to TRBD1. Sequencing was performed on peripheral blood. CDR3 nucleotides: TGTGCCAGCAGTTACCTAGACAGGGGGCTCTATGGCTACACCTTC. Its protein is CASSYLDRGLYGYTF.